Sequencing of this T cell receptor (beta chain) was carried out in a study of blood T cell repertoires in COVID-19. The overall study: PBMCs, B-cell-depleted T cells, or T cells provided the cDNA or gDNA that made up the material.

The CDR3 runs 15 residues. V dropped 1 base and J dropped 2 bases, with 10 bases sitting between them. Germline values: CDR1 LNHDA, CDR2 SQIVND (reference sequence). The participants were between roughly 18 and 100 years old and came from some 23 US areas. TCRdb's table, derived via immunoSEQ multiplex PCR, lists solely in-frame clones and lacks some. The sample holds some 160,000 clones, 85% seen once. This receptor was identified in a woman in her forties who had recovered from COVID-19. Sequenced input: PBMCs or T cells enriched from blood (not recorded which). The J gene is TRBJ2-3, the V gene TRBV19, with a weak D call TRBD2 (6 bases). DNA for the CDR3: TGTGCCAGTAGTATAGGAGGGACTTTCACAGATACGCAGTATTTT. It specifies CASSIGGTFTDTQYF.